This T cell receptor beta chain was captured in a study of identical twins. The sample holds a few counts of this clonotype. MiXCR was run by TCRdb on the 5' RACE reads, yielding one entry per CDR3 protein. The sample lists around 960,000 distinct CDR3 sequences, around 12% occurring once. The J segment lost 6 bases and the V segment lost 6 bases, leaving 6 bases of the junction unmatched. Germline V gene data show CDR1 as SGHAT and CDR2 as FQNNGV. The CDR3 extends over 14 amino acids. This same sample was also part of a study on yellow fever vaccine responses in identical twins.

The TCR comes from a woman aged 18 to 35 in good health. This chain joins TRBV11-2 and TRBJ1-1; the match to TRBD1 covers 11 bases. Sequenced sample: PBMCs. The CDR3 loop is CASRDRGQLAEAFF. Here the CDR3 DNA reads TGTGCCAGCAGGGACAGGGGGCAATTGGCTGAAGCTTTCTTT.